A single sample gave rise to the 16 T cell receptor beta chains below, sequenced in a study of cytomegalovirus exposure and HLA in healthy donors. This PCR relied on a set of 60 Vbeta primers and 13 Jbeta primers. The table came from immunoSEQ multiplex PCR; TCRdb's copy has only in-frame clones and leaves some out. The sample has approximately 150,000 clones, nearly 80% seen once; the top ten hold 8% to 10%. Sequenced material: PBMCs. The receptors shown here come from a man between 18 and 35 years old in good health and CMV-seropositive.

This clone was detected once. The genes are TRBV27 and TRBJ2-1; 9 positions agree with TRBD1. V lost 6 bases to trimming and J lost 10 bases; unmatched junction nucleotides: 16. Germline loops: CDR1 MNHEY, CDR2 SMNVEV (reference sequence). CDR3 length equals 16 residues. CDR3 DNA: TGTGCCAGCAGCTTGCGAGGGACAGGGAGAGGGTGGGAGCAGTTCTTC. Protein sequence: CASSLRGTGRGWEQFF.

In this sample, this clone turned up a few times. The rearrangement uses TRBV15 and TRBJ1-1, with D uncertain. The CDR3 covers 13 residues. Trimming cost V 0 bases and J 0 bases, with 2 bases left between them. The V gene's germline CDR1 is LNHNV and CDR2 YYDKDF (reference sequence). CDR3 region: CATSRDMNTEAFF. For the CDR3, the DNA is TGTGCCACCAGCAGAGATATGAACACTGAAGCTTTCTTT.

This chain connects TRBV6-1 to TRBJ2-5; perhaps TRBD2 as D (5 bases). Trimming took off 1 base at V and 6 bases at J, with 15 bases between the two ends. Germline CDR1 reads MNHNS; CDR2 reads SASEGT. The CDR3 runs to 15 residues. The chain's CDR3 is CASSEEEGGVQTQYF. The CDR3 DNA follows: TGTGCCAGCAGTGAAGAAGAAGGAGGAGTACAGACCCAGTACTTC.

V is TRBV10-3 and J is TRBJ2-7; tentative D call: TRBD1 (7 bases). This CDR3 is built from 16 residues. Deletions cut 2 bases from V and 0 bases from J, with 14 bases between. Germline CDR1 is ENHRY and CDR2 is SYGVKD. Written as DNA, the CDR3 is TGTGCCATCAGTGAGGCCCAGGGGGGCACCTCCTACGAGCAGTACTTC. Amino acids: CAISEAQGGTSYEQYF.

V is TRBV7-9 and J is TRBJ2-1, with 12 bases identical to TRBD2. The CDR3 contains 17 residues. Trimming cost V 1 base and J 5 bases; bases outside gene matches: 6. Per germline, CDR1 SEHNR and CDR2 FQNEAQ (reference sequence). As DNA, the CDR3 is TGTGCCAGCAGCTTAGAAAGGCGACTAGCGGGGGACAATGAGCAGTTCTTC. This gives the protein CASSLERRLAGDNEQFF. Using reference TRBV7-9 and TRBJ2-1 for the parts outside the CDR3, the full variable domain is DTGVSQNPRHKITKRGQNVTFRCDPISEHNRLYWYRQTLGQGPEFLTYFQNEAQLEKSRLLSDRFSAERPKGSFSTLEIQRTEQGDSAMYLCASSLERRLAGDNEQFFGPGTRLTVL.

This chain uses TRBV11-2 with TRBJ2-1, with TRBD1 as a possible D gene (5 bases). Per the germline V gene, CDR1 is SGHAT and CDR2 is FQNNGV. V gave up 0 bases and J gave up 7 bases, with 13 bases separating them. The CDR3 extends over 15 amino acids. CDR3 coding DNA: TGTGCCAGCAGCTTAGAAAGGGGTCTGGGTAATGAGCAGTTCTTC. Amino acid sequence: CASSLERGLGNEQFF.

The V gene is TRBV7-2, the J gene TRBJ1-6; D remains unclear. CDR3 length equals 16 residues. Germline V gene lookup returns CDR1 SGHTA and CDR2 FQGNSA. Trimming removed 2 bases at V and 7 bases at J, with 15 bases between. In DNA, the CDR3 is TGTGCCAGCAGCTTAAACACCGTATTATCCAATTCACCCCTCCACTTT. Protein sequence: CASSLNTVLSNSPLHF.

The CDR3 DNA sequence: TGTGCCAGCAGCTCCCCCTGGCGGGAGGCTGGGGCCAACGTCCTGACTTTC. Residues: CASSSPWREAGANVLTF. The chain carries TRBV7-6 and TRBJ2-6; TRBD2 matches 8 bases. CDR3 size: 17 residues. The germline V gene encodes CDR1 SGHVS and CDR2 FNYEAQ. Trimming cost V 4 bases and J 2 bases; bases outside gene matches: 7. The full variable domain, its missing parts supplied by reference TRBV7-6 and TRBJ2-6, is GAGVSQSPRYKVTKRGQDVALRCDPISGHVSLYWYRQALGQGPEFLTYFNYEAQQDKSGLPNDRFSAERPEGSISTLTIQRTEQRDSAMYRCASSSPWREAGANVLTFGAGSRLTVL.

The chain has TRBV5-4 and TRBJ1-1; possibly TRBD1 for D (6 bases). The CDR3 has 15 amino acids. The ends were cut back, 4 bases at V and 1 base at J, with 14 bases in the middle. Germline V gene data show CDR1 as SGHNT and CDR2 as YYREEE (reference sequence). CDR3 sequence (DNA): TGTGCCAGCAGCGGGGCCGGGACATGGAACACTGAAGCTTTCTTT. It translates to CASSGAGTWNTEAFF.

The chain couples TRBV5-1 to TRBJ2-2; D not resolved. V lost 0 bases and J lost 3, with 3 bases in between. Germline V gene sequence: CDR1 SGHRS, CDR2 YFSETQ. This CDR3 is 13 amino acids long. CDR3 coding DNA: TGCGCCAGCAGCTTGGCCTACACCGGGGAGCTGTTTTTT. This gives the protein CASSLAYTGELFF. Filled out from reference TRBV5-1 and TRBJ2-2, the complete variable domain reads KAGVTQTPRYLIKTRGQQVTLSCSPISGHRSVSWYQQTPGQGLQFLFEYFSETQRNKGNFPGRFSGRQFSNSRSEMNVSTLELGDSALYLCASSLAYTGELFFGEGSRLTVL.

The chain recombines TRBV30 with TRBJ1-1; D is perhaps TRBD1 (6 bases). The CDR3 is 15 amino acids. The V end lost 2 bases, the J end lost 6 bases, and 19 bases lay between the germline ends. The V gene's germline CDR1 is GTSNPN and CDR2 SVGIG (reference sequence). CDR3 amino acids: CAWSPHQPGAAEAFF. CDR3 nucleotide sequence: TGTGCCTGGAGTCCCCATCAGCCAGGGGCCGCTGAAGCTTTCTTT. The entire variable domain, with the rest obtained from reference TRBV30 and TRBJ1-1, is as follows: SQTIHQWPATLVQPVGSPLSLECTVEGTSNPNLYWYRQAAGRGLQLLFYSVGIGQISSEVPQNLSASRPQDRQFILSSKKLLLSDSGFYLCAWSPHQPGAAEAFFGQGTRLTVV.

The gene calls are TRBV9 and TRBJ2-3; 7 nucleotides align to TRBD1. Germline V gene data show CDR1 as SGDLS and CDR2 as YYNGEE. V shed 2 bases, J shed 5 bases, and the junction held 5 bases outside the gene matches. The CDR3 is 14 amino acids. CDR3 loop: CASSVQGERDTQYF. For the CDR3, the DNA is TGTGCCAGCAGCGTGCAGGGGGAAAGAGATACGCAGTATTTT.

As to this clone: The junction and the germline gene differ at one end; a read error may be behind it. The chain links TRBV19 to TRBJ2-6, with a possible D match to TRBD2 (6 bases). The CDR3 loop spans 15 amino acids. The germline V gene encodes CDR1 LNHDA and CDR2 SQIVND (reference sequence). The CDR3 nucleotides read TGTGCTGGGGGAGGTTCTAGCTCTGGGGCCAACGGCCTGACTTTC. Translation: CAGGGSSSGANGLTF.

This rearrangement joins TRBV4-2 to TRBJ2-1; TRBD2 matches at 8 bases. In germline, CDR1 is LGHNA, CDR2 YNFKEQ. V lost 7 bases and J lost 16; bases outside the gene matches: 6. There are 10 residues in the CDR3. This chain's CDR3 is CASKGLGVFF. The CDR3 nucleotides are TGTGCCAGCAAGGGACTAGGAGTTTTCTTC.

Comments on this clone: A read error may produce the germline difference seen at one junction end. CDR3 loop: CASSEYWTASNNWANGLTF. The CDR3 DNA reads TGTGCCAGCAGTGAATATTGGACAGCCTCGAATAATTGGGCCAACGGCCTGACTTTC. The rearrangement joins TRBV6-1 to TRBJ2-6; a possible D gene is TRBD1 (6 bases). The CDR3 length is 19 residues. Looked up from germline, CDR1 is MNHNS and CDR2 is SASEGT.

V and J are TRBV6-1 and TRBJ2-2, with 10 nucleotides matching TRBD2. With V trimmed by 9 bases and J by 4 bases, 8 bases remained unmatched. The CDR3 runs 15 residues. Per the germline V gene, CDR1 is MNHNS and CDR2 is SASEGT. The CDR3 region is CASVGLAGVTGELFF. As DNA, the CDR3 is TGTGCCAGTGTCGGTCTAGCGGGAGTCACCGGGGAGCTGTTTTTT.